The 3 T cell receptor beta chains below were found in one sample sequenced in a study of T-cell memory formation after mild COVID-19. TCRdb used MiXCR to reprocess the 5' RACE reads, holding one entry per CDR3 protein. This table has 250,000 to 350,000 distinct CDR3 sequences, roughly 15% appearing once. Sequenced sample: PBMCs or a T cell subset sorted from them (not recorded which). The source of these receptors is a man between 18 and 35 years old who had mild COVID-19 (a few samples of this study predate the infection). Cell type and time point are not known.

The chain links TRBV12-3 or TRBV12-4 to TRBJ2-6; D remains unclear. This CDR3 contains 15 residues. Between the trimmed V and J ends, which lost 1 base and 4 bases, there was a span of 8 bases. The CDR3 reads CASSLVGPGANVLTF. In nucleotides, the CDR3 is TGTGCCAGCAGTTTAGTAGGGCCCGGGGCCAACGTCCTGACTTTC.

A few counts support this clonotype. This chain uses TRBV7-2 with TRBJ2-2; no reliable D call. V lost 6 bases to trimming and J lost 6 bases, with 17 bases between them. This CDR3 contains 15 residues. The V gene's germline CDR1 is SGHTA and CDR2 FQGNSA. CDR3 amino acids: CASSPTFIHPGELFF. The CDR3 DNA is TGTGCCAGCAGTCCCACCTTTATCCACCCCGGGGAGCTGTTTTTT.

This clonotype occurred many times. This chain links TRBV28 with TRBJ2-5, with D tentatively TRBD1 or TRBD2 (5 bases each). The germline V and J ends were trimmed by 5 bases and 1 base, with 8 bases remaining between them. Germline loops: CDR1 MDHEN, CDR2 SYDVKM. The CDR3 is made up of 13 amino acids. The CDR3 here is CASSGTLQETQYF. CDR3 DNA: TGTGCCAGCAGTGGGACGCTCCAAGAGACCCAGTACTTC.